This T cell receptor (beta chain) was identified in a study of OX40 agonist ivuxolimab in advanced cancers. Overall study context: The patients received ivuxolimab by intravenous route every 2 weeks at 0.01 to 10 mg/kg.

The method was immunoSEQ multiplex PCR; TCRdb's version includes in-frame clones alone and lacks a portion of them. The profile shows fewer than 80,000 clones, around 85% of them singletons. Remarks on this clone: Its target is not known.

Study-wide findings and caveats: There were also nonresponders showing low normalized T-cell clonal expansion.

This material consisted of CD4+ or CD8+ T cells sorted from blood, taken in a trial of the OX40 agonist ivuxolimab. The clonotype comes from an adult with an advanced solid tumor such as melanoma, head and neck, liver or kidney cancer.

The CDR3, as DNA: TGTGCCAGCAGCGTAACTTCCTCCTCCGGTGGGACCGGGGAGCTGTTTTTT. It codes for CASSVTSSSGGTGELFF. V gene TRBV9 combines with J gene TRBJ2-2, with no clear D. V was pared by 1 base and J by 5 bases, with 18 bases between. CDR1 is SGDLS and CDR2 is YYNGEE in the germline V gene. This CDR3 is built from 17 residues.